A single sample is the source of the 10 T cell receptor beta chains below, sequenced in a study of OX40 agonist ivuxolimab in advanced cancers. Here immunoSEQ multiplex PCR was the method, and the copy in TCRdb shows in-frame clones only, minus some. The sample lists fewer than 60,000 clones, about 80% seen once, with around 4% in the top ten. The sequencing used CD4+ or CD8+ T cells sorted from blood, collected in a trial of the OX40 agonist ivuxolimab. All receptors come from an adult with an advanced solid tumor such as melanoma, head and neck, liver or kidney cancer.

The V gene is TRBV5-6, the J gene TRBJ2-3, with D unresolved. The CDR3 has 15 residues. Trimming took 0 bases from V and 0 from J, leaving 8 bases between them. Germline V gives CDR1 SGHDT, CDR2 YYEEEE. The CDR3 loop is CASSLAVGSTDTQYF. Written as DNA, the CDR3 is TGTGCCAGCAGCTTGGCTGTAGGGAGCACAGATACGCAGTATTTT.

To note about this clone: Other DNA sequences of this sample code for an identical CDR3. The chain is built from TRBV6-1 and TRBJ1-1, with D maybe TRBD1 (5 bases). The V gene lost 5 bases and the J gene lost 4 bases, with 14 bases spanning the gap. The length of the CDR3 is 14 residues. CDR1 and CDR2 (germline): MNHNS, SASEGT. Written as DNA, the CDR3 is TGTGCCAGCAGTTCTACGGGGGTGGGCACTGAAGCTTTCTTT. It encodes CASSSTGVGTEAFF.

The chain combines TRBV7-7 with TRBJ2-5; weak D call: TRBD2 (5 bases). Trimming stripped 3 bases from V and 4 bases from J, with 9 bases between. Germline CDR1 and CDR2: SSHAT and FNYEAQ (reference sequence). The CDR3 runs 13 residues. CDR3 protein: CASSFLAAETQYF. The CDR3 DNA reads as TGTGCCAGCAGCTTCCTAGCAGCAGAGACCCAGTACTTC.

This clone was seen a few times. This rearrangement joins TRBV18 to TRBJ1-1, with D unclear. V was trimmed by 1 base and J by 1 base, leaving 7 bases between them. CDR1 is KGHSH and CDR2 is LQKENI in the germline V gene. The CDR3 is 14 residues long. CDR3 coding DNA: TGTGCCAGCTCACCACTCTCCGGGAACACTGAAGCTTTCTTT. Translated, it gives CASSPLSGNTEAFF.

V is TRBV16 and J is TRBJ2-4; TRBD1 agrees at 7 bases. This CDR3 region has 16 residues. V was pared by 4 bases and J by 0 bases, with 6 bases of the junction left unmatched. Germline assignment: CDR1 KGHSY and CDR2 FQNENV. The chain's CDR3 is CASSRPGQLAKNIQYF. Written as DNA, the CDR3 is TGTGCCAGCAGCCGTCCGGGACAGCTAGCCAAAAACATTCAGTACTTC.

V and J are TRBV9 and TRBJ2-1; 9 bases line up with TRBD2. The CDR3 is made up of 15 amino acids. V was pared by 0 bases and J by 8 bases, with 6 bases of the junction left unmatched. Germline V lookup: CDR1 SGDLS, CDR2 YYNGEE. The CDR3 loop reads CASSVVEREADEQFF. For the CDR3, the DNA is TGTGCCAGCAGCGTAGTGGAGCGGGAGGCGGATGAGCAGTTCTTC.

V usage is TRBV4-3 and J usage is TRBJ1-6; no clear D gene. V was cut by 0 bases and J by 0 bases, with 6 bases left in between. The CDR3 is made up of 16 amino acids. Germline values: CDR1 LGHNA, CDR2 YSLEER. Here the CDR3 reads CASSQDGSSYNSPLHF. CDR3 bases: TGCGCCAGCAGCCAAGATGGGAGCTCCTATAATTCACCCCTCCACTTT.

The chain recombines TRBV6-6 with TRBJ1-6; D is unresolved. V was trimmed by 4 bases and J by 8 bases, leaving 12 bases between them. CDR1 is MNHNY, CDR2 SVGAGI, per germline (reference sequence). The length of the CDR3 is 14 residues. CDR3 bases: TGTGCCAGCAGTTTCAATAGAGGTGATTCACCCCTCCACTTT. It translates to CASSFNRGDSPLHF.

The J gene is TRBJ2-7, the V gene TRBV2, with 7 bases fitting TRBD2. Germline-derived CDR1 and CDR2 are SNHLY and FYNNEI. Germline trimming cut 4 bases from V and 6 bases from J; bases unmatched to any gene: 15. The CDR3 covers 16 residues. The CDR3 region is CASSADLAGGRGEQYF. CDR3 nucleotides: TGTGCCAGCAGTGCGGACTTGGCGGGCGGGAGAGGCGAGCAGTACTTC.

The rearrangement links TRBV6-1 to TRBJ1-2, with TRBD1 matching over 8 bases. The CDR3 sequence is 14 residues long. Per the germline V gene, CDR1 is MNHNS and CDR2 is SASEGT. V was pared by 1 base and J by 5 bases, with 3 bases of the junction left unmatched. The CDR3 DNA reads as TGTGCCAGCAGTGAAGGGACAGGGATGTATGGCTACACCTTC. This encodes CASSEGTGMYGYTF.